Each of the 5 T cell receptor beta chains below was sequenced from the same sample in a study of T-cell reconstitution after alpha-beta-depleted transplantation in children. A TCRbeta library incorporating unique molecular identifiers was prepared. TCRdb processed the PCR reads anew with MiXCR; each CDR3 protein has one entry. The sample contains 260,000 or so distinct CDR3 sequences, 12% of which appear only once. The sample here was PBMCs from the stem cell graft donor, taken from the stem cell graft. The source is a human donor who donated a stem cell graft to a child with acute lymphoblastic leukemia.

This clonotype came up many times. CDR3 DNA sequence: TGTGCCAGCAGCGTTAGCTCCAGGGACACTGAAGCTTTCTTT. It encodes CASSVSSRDTEAFF. This chain links TRBV9 with TRBJ1-1, with D possibly matching TRBD1 (5 bases). V lost 2 bases to trimming and J lost 3 bases, with 11 bases between them. The CDR3 spans 14 residues. Germline CDR1 reads SGDLS; CDR2 reads YYNGEE.

J is TRBJ2-1 and V is TRBV6-1; 10 bases match TRBD2. V dropped 2 bases and J dropped 8; count of bases not matched to a gene: 6. CDR1 MNHNS and CDR2 SASEGT come from the germline V gene. There are 15 residues in the CDR3. CDR3 in DNA: TGTGCCAGCAGTGAACTAGCGGGAGACGTGGATGAGCAGTTCTTC. Translated: CASSELAGDVDEQFF.

As to this clonotype: A much larger clone lies a single base off, so this may be a read error. The rearrangement uses TRBV9 and TRBJ2-5, with 7 bases lining up with TRBD1. Per germline, CDR1 SGDLS and CDR2 YYNGEE. J was trimmed by 2 bases and V by 7 bases; bases with no gene match: 11. This CDR3 has 15 residues. CDR3 residues: CASGRRPGQQETQYF. CDR3 coding DNA: TGTGCCAGCGGCCGACGGCCGGGACAGCAAGAGACCCAGTACTTC.

This clonotype was seen repeatedly, ten times or more. The rearrangement links TRBV9 to TRBJ2-7; 9 positions match TRBD2. Germline V lookup: CDR1 SGDLS, CDR2 YYNGEE. J was trimmed by 2 bases and V by 4 bases; bases with no gene match: 10. This CDR3 is built from 16 residues. The CDR3 coding sequence is TGTGCCAGCAGCCCCCGCGGGGGGGGGTTGCCCTACGAGCAGTACTTC. Translated, it gives CASSPRGGGLPYEQYF.

This clonotype occurred many times. The V and J genes are TRBV29-1 and TRBJ2-5; the D gene is possibly TRBD2 (6 bases). The ends were cut back, 4 bases at V and 5 bases at J, with 20 bases in the middle. The germline gives CDR1 SQVTM, CDR2 ANQGSEA. The CDR3 contains 15 residues. CDR3 DNA sequence: TGCAGCGTTGGGATTCGGGGGAGCCTTCAGGAGACCCAGTACTTC. Translating it yields CSVGIRGSLQETQYF. Using reference TRBV29-1 and TRBJ2-5 for the parts outside the CDR3, the full variable domain is SAVISQKPSRDICQRGTSLTIQCQVDSQVTMMFWYRQQPGQSLTLIATANQGSEATYESGFVIDKFPISRPNLTFSTLTVSNMSPEDSSIYLCSVGIRGSLQETQYFGPGTRLLVL.